Detailed here is one T cell receptor (beta chain). The Seattle patients joined while their infection was active and were tracked longitudinally afterward. These data originate in a study of blood T cell repertoires in COVID-19. About the research overall: Samples came from the United States, Italy and Spain, spanning acute and convalescent COVID-19. T cells, B-cell-depleted T cells, or PBMCs provided the cDNA or gDNA that served as material.

The data were produced by immunoSEQ multiplex PCR, yet TCRdb's version contains in-frame clones alone and is incomplete. This sample has some 80,000 clones; around 82% occur once, and the top ten carry about a third. The TCR comes from a man aged 55-75 years with COVID-19, enrolled during active disease. Source material: peripheral blood.

The CDR3 spells CASSSRFSSGTTPYNEQFF. The DNA for the CDR3 is TGTGCCAGCAGCTCCCGTTTTTCTAGCGGAACTACCCCCTACAATGAGCAGTTCTTC. The chain has TRBV7-6 and TRBJ2-1; 7 nucleotides match TRBD2. This CDR3 has 19 residues. Germline values: CDR1 SGHVS, CDR2 FNYEAQ. The junction had 17 bases not matched to a gene; V was cut back by 4 bases and J by 2 bases. The complete variable domain, with remaining parts taken from reference TRBV7-6 and TRBJ2-1, reads GAGVSQSPRYKVTKRGQDVALRCDPISGHVSLYWYRQALGQGPEFLTYFNYEAQQDKSGLPNDRFSAERPEGSISTLTIQRTEQRDSAMYRCASSSRFSSGTTPYNEQFFGPGTRLTVL.